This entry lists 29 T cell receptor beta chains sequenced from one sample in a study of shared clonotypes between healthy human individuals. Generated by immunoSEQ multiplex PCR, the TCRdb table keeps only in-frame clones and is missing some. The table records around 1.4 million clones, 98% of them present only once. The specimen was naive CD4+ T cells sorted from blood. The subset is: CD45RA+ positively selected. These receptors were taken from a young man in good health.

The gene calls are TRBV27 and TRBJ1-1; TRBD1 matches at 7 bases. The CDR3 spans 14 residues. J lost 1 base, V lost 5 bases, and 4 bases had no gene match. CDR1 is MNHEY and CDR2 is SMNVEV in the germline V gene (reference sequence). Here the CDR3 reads CASSPGQPNTEAFF. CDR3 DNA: TGTGCCAGCAGTCCGGGACAGCCGAACACTGAAGCTTTCTTT.

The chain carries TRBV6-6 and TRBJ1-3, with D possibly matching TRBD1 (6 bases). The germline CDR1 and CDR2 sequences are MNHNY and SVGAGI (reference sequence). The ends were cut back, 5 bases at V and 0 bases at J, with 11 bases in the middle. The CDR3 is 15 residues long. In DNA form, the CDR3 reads TGTGCCAGCAGTAAAACAGGGAGCTCTGGAAACACCATATATTTT. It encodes CASSKTGSSGNTIYF.

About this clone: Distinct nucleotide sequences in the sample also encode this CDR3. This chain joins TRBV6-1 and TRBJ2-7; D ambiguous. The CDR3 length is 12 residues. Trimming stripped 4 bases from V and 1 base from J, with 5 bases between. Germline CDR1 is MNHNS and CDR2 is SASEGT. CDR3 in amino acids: CASSASSYEQYF. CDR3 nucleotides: TGTGCCAGCAGTGCCAGTTCCTACGAGCAGTACTTC.

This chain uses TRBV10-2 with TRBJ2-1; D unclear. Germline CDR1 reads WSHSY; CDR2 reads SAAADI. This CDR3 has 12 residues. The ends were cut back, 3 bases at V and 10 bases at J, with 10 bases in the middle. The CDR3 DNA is TGCGCCAGCAGTGATTTATTAGGAGAGCAGTTCTTC. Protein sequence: CASSDLLGEQFF.

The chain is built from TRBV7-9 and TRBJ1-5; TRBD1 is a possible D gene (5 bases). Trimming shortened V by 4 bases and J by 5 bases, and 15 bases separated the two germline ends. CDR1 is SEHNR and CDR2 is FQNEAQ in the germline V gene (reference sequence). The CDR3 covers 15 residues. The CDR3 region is CASSSMGGADQPQHF. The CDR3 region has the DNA TGTGCCAGCAGCTCCATGGGAGGGGCCGATCAGCCCCAGCATTTT.

CDR3 in amino acids: CASSLEAINEQYF. CDR3 DNA: TGTGCCAGCAGCTTAGAGGCCATTAACGAGCAGTACTTC. The V and J genes are TRBV7-9 and TRBJ2-7, with D hard to call. The CDR3 has 13 amino acids. Trimming shortened V by 1 base and J by 5 bases, and 9 bases separated the two germline ends. Looked up from germline, CDR1 is SEHNR and CDR2 is FQNEAQ (reference sequence).

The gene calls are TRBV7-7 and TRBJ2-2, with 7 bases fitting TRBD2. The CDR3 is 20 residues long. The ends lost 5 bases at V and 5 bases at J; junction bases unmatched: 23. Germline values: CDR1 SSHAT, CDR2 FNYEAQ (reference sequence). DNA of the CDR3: TGTGCCAGCAGCCCCCTTAGGGGTGGGATGACTAGCTTTGGAACCGGGGAGCTGTTTTTT. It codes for CASSPLRGGMTSFGTGELFF.

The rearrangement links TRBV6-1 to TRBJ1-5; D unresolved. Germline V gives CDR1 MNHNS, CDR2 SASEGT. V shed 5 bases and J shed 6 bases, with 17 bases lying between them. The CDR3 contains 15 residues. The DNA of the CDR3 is TGTGCCAGCAGTAGGGTGGGAGGCTGGGTTCAGCCCCAGCATTTT. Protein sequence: CASSRVGGWVQPQHF.

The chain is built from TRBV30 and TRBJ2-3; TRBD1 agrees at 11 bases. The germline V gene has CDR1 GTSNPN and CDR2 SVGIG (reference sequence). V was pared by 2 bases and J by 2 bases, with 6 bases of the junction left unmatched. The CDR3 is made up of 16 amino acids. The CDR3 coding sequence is TGTGCCTGGAGTCCCGGGACAGGGGGTTACACAGATACGCAGTATTTT. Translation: CAWSPGTGGYTDTQYF.

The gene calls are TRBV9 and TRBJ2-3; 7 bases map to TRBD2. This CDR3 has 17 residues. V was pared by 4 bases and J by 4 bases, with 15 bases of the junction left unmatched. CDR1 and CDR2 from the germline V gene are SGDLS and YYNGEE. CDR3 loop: CASSSRLAIHGADTQYF. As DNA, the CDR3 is TGTGCCAGCAGCTCTAGACTAGCAATACACGGTGCAGATACGCAGTATTTT. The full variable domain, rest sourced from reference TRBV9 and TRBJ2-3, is DSGVTQTPKHLITATGQRVTLRCSPRSGDLSVYWYQQSLDQGLQFLIQYYNGEERAKGNILERFSAQQFPDLHSELNLSSLELGDSALYFCASSSRLAIHGADTQYFGPGTRLTVL.

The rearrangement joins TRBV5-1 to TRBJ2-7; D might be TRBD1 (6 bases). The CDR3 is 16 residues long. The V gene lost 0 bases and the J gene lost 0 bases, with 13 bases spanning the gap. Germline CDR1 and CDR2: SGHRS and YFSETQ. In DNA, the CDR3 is TGCGCCAGCAGCTTGGAACCCGGGACAAGCTCCTACGAGCAGTACTTC. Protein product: CASSLEPGTSSYEQYF.

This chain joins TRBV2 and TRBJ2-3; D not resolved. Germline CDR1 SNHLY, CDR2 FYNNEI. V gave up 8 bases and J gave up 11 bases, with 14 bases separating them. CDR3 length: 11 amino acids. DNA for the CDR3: TGTGCCAGCCTGCACGAGATTAGGCAGTATTTT. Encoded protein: CASLHEIRQYF.

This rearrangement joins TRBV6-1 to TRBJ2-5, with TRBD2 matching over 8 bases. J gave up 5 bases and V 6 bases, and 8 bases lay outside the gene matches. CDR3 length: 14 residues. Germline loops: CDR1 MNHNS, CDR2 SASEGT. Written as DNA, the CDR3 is TGTGCCAGCAGCGGGACTAGGAAGGGGGAGACCCAGTACTTC. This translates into CASSGTRKGETQYF.

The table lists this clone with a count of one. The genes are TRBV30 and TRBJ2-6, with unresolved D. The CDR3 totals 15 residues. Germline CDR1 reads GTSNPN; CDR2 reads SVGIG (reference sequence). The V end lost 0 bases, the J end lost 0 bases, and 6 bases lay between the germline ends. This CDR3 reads CAWSVHSSGANVLTF. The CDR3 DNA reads TGTGCCTGGAGTGTCCATAGCTCTGGGGCCAACGTCCTGACTTTC.

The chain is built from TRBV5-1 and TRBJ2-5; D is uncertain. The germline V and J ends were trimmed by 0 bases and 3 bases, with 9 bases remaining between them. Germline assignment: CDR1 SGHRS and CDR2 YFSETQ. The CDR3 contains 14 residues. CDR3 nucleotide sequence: TGCGCCAGCAGCTTGGGTGCAGTCAAAGAGACCCAGTACTTC. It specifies CASSLGAVKETQYF.

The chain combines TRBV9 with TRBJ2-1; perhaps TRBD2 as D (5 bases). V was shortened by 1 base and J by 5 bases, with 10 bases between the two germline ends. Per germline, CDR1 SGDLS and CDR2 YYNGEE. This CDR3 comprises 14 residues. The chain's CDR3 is CASSVSGLHNEQFF. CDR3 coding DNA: TGTGCCAGCAGCGTATCCGGACTTCACAATGAGCAGTTCTTC.

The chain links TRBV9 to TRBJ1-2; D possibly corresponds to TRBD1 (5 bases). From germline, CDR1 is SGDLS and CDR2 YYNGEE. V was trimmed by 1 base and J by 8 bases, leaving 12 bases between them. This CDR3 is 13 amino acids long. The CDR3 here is CASSVREGLGYTF. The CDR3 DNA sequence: TGTGCCAGCAGCGTACGGGAGGGGTTAGGCTACACCTTC.

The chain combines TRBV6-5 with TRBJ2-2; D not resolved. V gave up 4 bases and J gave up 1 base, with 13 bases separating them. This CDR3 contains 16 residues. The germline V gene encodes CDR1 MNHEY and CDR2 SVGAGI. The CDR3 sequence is CASSFGRYRNTGELFF. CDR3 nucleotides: TGTGCCAGCAGTTTCGGCAGGTACAGGAACACCGGGGAGCTGTTTTTT.

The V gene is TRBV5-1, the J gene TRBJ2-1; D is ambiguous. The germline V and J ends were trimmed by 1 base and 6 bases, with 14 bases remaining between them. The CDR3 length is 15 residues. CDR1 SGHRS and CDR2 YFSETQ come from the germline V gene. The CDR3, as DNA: TGCGCCAGCAGCTTGTTTCTAGGCGGAGTCAATGAGCAGTTCTTC. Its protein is CASSLFLGGVNEQFF.

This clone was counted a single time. CDR3 loop: CASSPKTGGITEAFF. CDR3 nucleotide sequence: TGTGCCAGCTCACCAAAAACAGGGGGAATCACTGAAGCTTTCTTT. The chain has TRBV18 and TRBJ1-1, with 8 bases lining up with TRBD1. Germline assignment: CDR1 KGHSH and CDR2 LQKENI. With V trimmed by 2 bases and J by 4 bases, 6 bases remained unmatched. There are 15 residues in the CDR3.

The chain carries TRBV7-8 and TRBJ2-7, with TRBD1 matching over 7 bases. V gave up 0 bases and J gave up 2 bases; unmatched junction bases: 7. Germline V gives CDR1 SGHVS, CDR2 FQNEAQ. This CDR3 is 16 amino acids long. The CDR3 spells CASSLAQTGIAYEQYF. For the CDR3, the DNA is TGTGCCAGCAGCTTAGCTCAGACAGGGATCGCCTACGAGCAGTACTTC.

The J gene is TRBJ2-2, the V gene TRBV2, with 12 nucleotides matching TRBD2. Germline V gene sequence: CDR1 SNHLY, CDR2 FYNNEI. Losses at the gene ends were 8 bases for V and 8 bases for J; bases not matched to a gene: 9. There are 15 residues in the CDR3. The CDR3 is CASGPGLAGVGELFF. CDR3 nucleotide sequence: TGTGCCAGCGGCCCGGGACTAGCGGGTGTAGGGGAGCTGTTTTTT.

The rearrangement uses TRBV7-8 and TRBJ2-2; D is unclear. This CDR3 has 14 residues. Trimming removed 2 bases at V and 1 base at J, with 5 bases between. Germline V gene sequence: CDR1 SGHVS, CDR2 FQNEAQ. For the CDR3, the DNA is TGTGCCAGCAGCTTAATAATGAACACCGGGGAGCTGTTTTTT. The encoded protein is CASSLIMNTGELFF. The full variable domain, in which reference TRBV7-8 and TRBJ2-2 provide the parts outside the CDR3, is GAGVSQSPRYKVAKRGQDVALRCDPISGHVSLFWYQQALGQGPEFLTYFQNEAQLDKSGLPSDRFFAERPEGSVSTLKIQRTQQEDSAVYLCASSLIMNTGELFFGEGSRLTVL.

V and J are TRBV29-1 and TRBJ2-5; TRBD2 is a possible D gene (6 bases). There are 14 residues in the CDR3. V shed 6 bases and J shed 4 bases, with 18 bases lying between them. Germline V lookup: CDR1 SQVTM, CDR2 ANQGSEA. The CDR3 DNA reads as TGCAGCGTCCAGTCCGGGACTTCACTAGAGACCCAGTACTTC. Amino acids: CSVQSGTSLETQYF.

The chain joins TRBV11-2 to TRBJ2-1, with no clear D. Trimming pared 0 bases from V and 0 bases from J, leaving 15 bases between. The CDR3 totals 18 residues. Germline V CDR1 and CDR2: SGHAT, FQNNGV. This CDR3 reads CASSLDSPDTSSYNEQFF. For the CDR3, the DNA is TGTGCCAGCAGCTTAGATTCGCCCGACACGAGCTCCTACAATGAGCAGTTCTTC.

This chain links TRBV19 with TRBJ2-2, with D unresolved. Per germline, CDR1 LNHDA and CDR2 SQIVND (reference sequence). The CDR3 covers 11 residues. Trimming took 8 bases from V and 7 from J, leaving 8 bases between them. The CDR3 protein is CASFHGGELFF. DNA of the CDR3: TGTGCCAGTTTTCATGGCGGGGAGCTGTTTTTT. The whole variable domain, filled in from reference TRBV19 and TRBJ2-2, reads DGGITQSPKYLFRKEGQNVTLSCEQNLNHDAMYWYRQDPGQGLRLIYYSQIVNDFQKGDIAEGYSVSREKKESFPLTVTSAQKNPTAFYLCASFHGGELFFGEGSRLTVL.

The CDR3 coding sequence is TGTGCCAGCAGCGTAGAAGGGGTTCACGAGCAGTACTTC. Translating gives CASSVEGVHEQYF. The chain employs TRBV9 and TRBJ2-7, with D tentatively TRBD1 (5 bases). CDR1 is SGDLS, CDR2 YYNGEE, per germline. Trimming removed 0 bases at V and 5 bases at J, with 9 bases between. The CDR3 contains 13 residues.

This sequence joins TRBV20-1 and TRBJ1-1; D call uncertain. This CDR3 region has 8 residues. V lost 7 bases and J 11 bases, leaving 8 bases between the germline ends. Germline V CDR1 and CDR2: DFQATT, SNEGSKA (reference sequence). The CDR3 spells CSGSVAFF. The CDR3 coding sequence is TGCAGTGGGTCCGTCGCTTTCTTT.

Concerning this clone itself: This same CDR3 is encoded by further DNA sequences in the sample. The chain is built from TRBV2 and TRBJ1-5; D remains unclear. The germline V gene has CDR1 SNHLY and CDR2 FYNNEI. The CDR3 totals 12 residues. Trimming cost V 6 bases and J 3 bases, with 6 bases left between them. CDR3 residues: CASRDSNQPQHF. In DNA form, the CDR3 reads TGTGCCAGCAGGGACTCCAATCAGCCCCAGCATTTT.